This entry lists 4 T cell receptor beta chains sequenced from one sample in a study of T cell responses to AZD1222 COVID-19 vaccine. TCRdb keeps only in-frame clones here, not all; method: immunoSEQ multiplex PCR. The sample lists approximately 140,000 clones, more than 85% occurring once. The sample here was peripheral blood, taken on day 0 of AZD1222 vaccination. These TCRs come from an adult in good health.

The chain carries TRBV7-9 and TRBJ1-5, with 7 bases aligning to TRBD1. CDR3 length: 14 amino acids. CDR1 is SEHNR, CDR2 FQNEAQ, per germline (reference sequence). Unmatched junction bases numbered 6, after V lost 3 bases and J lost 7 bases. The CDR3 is CASSFDRARQPQHF. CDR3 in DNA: TGTGCCAGCAGCTTCGACAGGGCTCGGCAGCCCCAGCATTTT.

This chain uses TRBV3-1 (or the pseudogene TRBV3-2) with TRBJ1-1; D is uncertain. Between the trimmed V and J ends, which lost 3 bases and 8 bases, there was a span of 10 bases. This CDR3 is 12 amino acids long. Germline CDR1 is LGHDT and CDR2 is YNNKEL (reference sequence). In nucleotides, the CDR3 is TGTGCCAGCAGCCAGGGTCCCGGGGAAGCTTTCTTT. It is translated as CASSQGPGEAFF.

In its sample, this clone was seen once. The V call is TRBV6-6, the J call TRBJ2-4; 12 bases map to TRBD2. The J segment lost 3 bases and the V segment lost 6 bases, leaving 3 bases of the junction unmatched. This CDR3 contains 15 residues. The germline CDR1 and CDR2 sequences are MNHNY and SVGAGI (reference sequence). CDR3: CASSLLAGGKNIQYF. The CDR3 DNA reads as TGTGCCAGCAGCCTACTAGCGGGGGGCAAAAACATTCAGTACTTC.

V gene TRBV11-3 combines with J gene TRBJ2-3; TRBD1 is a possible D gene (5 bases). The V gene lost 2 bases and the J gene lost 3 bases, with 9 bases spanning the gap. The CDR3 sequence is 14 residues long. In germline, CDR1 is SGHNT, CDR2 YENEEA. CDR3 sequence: CASSLRGGTDTQYF. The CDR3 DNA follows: TGTGCCAGCAGCTTAAGGGGTGGAACAGATACGCAGTATTTT.